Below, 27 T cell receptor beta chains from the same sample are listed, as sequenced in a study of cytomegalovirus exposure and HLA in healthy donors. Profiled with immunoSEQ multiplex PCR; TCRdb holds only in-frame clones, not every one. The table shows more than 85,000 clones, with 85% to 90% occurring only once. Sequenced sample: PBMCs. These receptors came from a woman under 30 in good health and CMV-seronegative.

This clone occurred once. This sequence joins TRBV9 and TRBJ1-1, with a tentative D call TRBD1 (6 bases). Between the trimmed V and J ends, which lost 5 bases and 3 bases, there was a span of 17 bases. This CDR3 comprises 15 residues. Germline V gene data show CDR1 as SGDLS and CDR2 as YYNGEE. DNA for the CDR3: TGTGCCAGCAGAGCAGGGGATCTTCGGGACACTGAAGCTTTCTTT. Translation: CASRAGDLRDTEAFF.

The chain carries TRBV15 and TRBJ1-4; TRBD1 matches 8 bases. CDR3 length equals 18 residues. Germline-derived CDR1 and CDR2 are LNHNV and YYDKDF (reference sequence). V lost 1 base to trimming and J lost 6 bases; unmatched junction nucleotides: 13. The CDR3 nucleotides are TGTGCCACCAGCAGAGTACCTCCGAGGGACAGGTTCGATGAAAAACTGTTTTTT. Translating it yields CATSRVPPRDRFDEKLFF.

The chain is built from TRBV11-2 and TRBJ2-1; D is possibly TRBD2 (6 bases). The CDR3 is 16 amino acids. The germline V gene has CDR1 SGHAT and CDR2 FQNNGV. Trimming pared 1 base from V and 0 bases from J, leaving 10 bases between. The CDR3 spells CASSLAHGSSYNEQFF. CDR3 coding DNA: TGTGCCAGCAGCTTAGCCCACGGGAGCTCCTACAATGAGCAGTTCTTC.

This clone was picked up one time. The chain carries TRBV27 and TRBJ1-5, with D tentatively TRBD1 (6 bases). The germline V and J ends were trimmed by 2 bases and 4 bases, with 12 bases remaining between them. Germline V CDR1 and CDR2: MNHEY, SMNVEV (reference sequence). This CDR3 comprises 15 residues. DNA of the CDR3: TGTGCCAGCAGTTTAAGGCAGGGGACAAATCAGCCCCAGCATTTT. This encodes CASSLRQGTNQPQHF.

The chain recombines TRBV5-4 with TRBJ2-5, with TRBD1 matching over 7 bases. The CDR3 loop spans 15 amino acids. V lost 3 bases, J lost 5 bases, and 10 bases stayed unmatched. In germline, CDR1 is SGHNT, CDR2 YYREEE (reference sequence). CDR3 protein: CASSWRQGASETQYF. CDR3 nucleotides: TGTGCCAGCAGCTGGCGACAGGGCGCTAGCGAGACCCAGTACTTC. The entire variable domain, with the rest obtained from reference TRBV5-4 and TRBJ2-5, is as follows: ETGVTQSPTHLIKTRGQQVTLRCSSQSGHNTVSWYQQALGQGPQFIFQYYREEENGRGNFPPRFSGLQFPNYSSELNVNALELDDSALYLCASSWRQGASETQYFGPGTRLLVL.

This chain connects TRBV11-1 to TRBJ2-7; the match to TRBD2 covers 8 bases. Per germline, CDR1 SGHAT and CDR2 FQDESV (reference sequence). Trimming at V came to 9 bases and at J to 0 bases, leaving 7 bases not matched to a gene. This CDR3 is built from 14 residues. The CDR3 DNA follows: TGTGCCAGTTCGCGTGGGACTAGCTCCTACGAGCAGTACTTC. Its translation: CASSRGTSSYEQYF.

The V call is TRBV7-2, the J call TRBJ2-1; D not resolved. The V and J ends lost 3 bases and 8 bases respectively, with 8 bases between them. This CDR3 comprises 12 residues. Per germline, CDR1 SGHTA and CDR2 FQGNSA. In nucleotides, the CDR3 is TGTGCCAGCAGCTTTTTGTCCGATGAGCAGTTCTTC. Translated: CASSFLSDEQFF. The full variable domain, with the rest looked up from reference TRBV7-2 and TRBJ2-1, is GAGVSQSPSNKVTEKGKDVELRCDPISGHTALYWYRQSLGQGLEFLIYFQGNSAPDKSGLPSDRFSAERTGGSVSTLTIQRTQQEDSAVYLCASSFLSDEQFFGPGTRLTVL.

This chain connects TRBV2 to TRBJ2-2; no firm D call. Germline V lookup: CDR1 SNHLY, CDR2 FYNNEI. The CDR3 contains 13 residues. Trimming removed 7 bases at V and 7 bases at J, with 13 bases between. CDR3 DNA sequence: TGTGCCAGCAATAGTCAATCAGGCGGGGAGCTGTTTTTT. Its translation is CASNSQSGGELFF. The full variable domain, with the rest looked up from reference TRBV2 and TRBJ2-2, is EPEVTQTPSHQVTQMGQEVILRCVPISNHLYFYWYRQILGQKVEFLVSFYNNEISEKSEIFDDQFSVERPDGSNFTLKIRSTKLEDSAMYFCASNSQSGGELFFGEGSRLTVL.

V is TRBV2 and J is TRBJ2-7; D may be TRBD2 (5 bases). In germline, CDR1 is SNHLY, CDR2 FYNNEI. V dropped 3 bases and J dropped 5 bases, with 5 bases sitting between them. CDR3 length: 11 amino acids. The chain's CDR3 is CASSERDEQYF. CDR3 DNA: TGTGCCAGCAGTGAGAGGGACGAGCAGTACTTC.

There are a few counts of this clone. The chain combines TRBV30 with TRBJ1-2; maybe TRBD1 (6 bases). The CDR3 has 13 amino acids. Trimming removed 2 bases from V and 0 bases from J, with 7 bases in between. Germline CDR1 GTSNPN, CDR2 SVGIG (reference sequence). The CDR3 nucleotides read TGTGCCTGGAGTAAGGGGGCTAACTATGGCTACACCTTC. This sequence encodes CAWSKGANYGYTF.

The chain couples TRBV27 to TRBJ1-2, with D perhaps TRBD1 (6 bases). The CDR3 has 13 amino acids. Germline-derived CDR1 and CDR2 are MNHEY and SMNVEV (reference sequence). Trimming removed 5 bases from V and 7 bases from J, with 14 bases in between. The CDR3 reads CASSPNRAAGYTF. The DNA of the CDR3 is TGTGCCAGCAGTCCCAACAGGGCGGCTGGCTACACCTTC.

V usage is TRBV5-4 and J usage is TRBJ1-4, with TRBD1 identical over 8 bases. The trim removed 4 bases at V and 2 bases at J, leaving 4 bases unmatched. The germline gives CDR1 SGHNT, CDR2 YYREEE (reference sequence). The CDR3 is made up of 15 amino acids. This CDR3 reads CASSQRTGTNEKLFF. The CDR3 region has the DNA TGTGCCAGCAGCCAACGGACAGGGACTAATGAAAAACTGTTTTTT.

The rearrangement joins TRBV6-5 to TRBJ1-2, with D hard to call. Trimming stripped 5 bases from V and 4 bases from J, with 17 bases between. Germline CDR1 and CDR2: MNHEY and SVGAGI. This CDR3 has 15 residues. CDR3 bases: TGTGCCAGCAGTCGCGAGGAGAGATTGGGCTATGGCTACACCTTC. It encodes CASSREERLGYGYTF.

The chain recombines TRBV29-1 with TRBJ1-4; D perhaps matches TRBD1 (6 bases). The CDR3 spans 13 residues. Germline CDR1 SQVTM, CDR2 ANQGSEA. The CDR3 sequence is CSGQRATNEKLFF. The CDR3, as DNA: TGCAGTGGACAGAGAGCAACTAATGAAAAACTGTTTTTT.

The CDR3 loop reads CASRDLNTGELFF. The CDR3 region has the DNA TGCGCCAGCCGGGACTTGAACACCGGGGAGCTGTTTTTT. V is TRBV4-3 and J is TRBJ2-2, with D tentatively TRBD2 (6 bases). Trimming removed 8 bases at V and 1 base at J, with 8 bases between. Germline V gene lookup returns CDR1 LGHNA and CDR2 YSLEER. CDR3 length: 13 amino acids.

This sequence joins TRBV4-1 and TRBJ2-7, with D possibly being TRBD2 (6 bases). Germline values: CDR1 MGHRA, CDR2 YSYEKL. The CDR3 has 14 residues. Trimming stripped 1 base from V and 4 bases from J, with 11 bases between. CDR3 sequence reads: CASSQGRGRYEQYF. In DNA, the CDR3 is TGCGCCAGCAGCCAAGGGCGGGGTCGGTACGAGCAGTACTTC.

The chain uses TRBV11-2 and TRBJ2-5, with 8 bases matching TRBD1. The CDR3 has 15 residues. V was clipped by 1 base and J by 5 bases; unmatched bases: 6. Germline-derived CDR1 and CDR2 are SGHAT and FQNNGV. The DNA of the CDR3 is TGTGCCAGCAGCTTAGTCCAGGGGGCTTTGGAGACCCAGTACTTC. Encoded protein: CASSLVQGALETQYF.

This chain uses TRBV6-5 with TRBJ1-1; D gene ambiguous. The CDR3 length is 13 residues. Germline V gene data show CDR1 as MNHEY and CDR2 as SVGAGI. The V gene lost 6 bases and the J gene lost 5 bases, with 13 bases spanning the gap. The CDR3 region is CASRRKGATEAFF. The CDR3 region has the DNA TGTGCCAGCAGACGGAAGGGAGCGACTGAAGCTTTCTTT.

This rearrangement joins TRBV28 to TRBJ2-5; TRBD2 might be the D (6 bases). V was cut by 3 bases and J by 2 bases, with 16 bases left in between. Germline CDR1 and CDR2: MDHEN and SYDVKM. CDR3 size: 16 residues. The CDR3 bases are TGTGCCAGCAGTTTTTGGGGTCGTGGGGGGCAAGAGACCCAGTACTTC. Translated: CASSFWGRGGQETQYF.

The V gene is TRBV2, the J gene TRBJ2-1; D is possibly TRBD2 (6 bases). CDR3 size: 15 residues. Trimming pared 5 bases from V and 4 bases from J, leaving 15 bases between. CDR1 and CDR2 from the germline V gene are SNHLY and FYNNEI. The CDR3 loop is CASSRPSAKYNEQFF. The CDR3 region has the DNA TGTGCCAGCAGTAGGCCTAGCGCAAAGTACAATGAGCAGTTCTTC.

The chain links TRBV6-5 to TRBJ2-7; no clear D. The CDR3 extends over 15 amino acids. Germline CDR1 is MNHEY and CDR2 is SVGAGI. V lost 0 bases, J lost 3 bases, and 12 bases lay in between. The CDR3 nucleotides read TGTGCCAGCAGTTACTCGAGTCACGGTATCTACGAGCAGTACTTC. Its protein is CASSYSSHGIYEQYF.

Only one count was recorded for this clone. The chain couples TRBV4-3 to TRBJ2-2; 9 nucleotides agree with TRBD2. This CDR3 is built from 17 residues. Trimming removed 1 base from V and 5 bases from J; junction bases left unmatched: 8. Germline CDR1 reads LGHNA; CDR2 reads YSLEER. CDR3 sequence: CASSQVLGAGGTGELFF. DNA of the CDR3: TGCGCCAGCAGCCAAGTTTTAGGCGCGGGAGGGACCGGGGAGCTGTTTTTT.

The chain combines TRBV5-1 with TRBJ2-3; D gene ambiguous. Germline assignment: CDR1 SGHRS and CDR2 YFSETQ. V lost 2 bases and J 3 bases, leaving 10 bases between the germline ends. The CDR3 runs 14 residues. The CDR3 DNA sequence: TGCGCCAGCAGCTTACCGAGCCGAACAGATACGCAGTATTTT. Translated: CASSLPSRTDTQYF.

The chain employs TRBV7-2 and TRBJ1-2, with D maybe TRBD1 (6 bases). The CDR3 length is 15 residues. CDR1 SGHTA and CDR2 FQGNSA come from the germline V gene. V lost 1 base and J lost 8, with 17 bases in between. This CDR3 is CASSLEGRGMGGYTF. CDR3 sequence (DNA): TGTGCCAGCAGCTTAGAGGGCAGGGGAATGGGGGGCTACACCTTC.

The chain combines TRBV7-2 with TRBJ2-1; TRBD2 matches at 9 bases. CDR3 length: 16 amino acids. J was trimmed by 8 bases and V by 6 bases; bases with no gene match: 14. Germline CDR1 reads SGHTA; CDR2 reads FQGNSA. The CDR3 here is CASRTMGLAMVDEQFF. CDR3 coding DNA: TGTGCCAGCAGGACCATGGGACTAGCCATGGTGGATGAGCAGTTCTTC.

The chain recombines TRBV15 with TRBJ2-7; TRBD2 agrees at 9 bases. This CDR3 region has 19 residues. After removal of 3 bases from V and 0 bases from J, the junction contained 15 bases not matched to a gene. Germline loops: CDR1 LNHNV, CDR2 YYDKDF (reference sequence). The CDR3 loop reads CATSSVRWSGGSDSYEQYF. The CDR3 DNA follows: TGTGCCACCAGCAGTGTCCGTTGGAGCGGGGGGAGTGACTCCTACGAGCAGTACTTC.

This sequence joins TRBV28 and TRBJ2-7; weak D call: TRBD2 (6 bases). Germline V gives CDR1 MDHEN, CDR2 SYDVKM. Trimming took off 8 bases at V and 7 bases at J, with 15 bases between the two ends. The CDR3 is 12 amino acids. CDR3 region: CASRDARGEQYF. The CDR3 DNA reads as TGTGCCAGCCGGGATGCACGGGGGGAGCAGTACTTC.